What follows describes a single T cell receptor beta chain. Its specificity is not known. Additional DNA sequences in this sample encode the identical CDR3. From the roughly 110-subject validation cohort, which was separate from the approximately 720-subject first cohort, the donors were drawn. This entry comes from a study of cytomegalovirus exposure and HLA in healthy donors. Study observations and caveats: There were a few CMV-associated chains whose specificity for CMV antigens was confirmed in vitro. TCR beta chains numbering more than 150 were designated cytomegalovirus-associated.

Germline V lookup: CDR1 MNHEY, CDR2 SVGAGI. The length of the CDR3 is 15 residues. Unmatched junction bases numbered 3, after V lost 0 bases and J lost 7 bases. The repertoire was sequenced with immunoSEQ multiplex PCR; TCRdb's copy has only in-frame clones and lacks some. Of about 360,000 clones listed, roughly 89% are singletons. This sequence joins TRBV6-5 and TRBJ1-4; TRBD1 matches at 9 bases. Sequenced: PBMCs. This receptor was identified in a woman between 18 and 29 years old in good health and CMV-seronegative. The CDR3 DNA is TGTGCCAGCAGTTACTCGACAGGGGGAGGTGAAAAACTGTTTTTT. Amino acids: CASSYSTGGGEKLFF.